A selection of T cell receptor beta chains follows, all from one sample in a study of CD8 T cells in ankylosing spondylitis. One entry per CDR3 protein results from TCRdb running MiXCR on the 5' RACE reads. The sample yields about 800,000 distinct CDR3 sequences, 12% seen once. The sequenced sample was blood, either unsorted or a sorted T cell fraction (not recorded which). The receptors here all came from a male donor with ankylosing spondylitis. The CDR3 runs from the conserved cysteine through the conserved F or W. A D gene is named only where the DNA matches it firmly. Not all rows give a size; the values are once, few, many and, for expanded clones, a class.

cdr3_nt,cdr3_aa,j_call,v_call,d_call,clone_size
TGTGCCAGCAGCTTAACCACAGGGAGCGAGCAGTACTTC,CASSLTTGSEQYF,TRBJ2-7,TRBV7-9,.,.
TGCGCCAGCAGCCAAGGTCAGGAGCTAAAAGCTTTCTTT,CASSQGQELKAFF,TRBJ1-1,TRBV4-3,.,.
TGCGCCAGCAGCTTGGTTTTGCGACAGGACAGCGAGCAGTACTTC,CASSLVLRQDSEQYF,TRBJ2-7,TRBV5-1,.,.
TGTGCCAGCAGTCAGGGGGGCAGGGTCAATCAGCCCCAGCATTTT,CASSQGGRVNQPQHF,TRBJ1-5,TRBV27,TRBD1,.
TGCGCCAGCAGCTTGGCCGGGAGTTCACCCCTCCACTTT,CASSLAGSSPLHF,TRBJ1-6,TRBV5-1,.,many
TGTGCCAGCTCATCCGGACTAGGGGGAGAGACCCAGTACTTC,CASSSGLGGETQYF,TRBJ2-5,TRBV18,.,few
TGTGCCACCAGTGACCTTCGGGCAGGTGACTACAATGAGCAGTTCTTC,CATSDLRAGDYNEQFF,TRBJ2-1,TRBV24-1,.,many
TGCAGCGTTGAAGATCTACACTACAAAAACATTCAGTACTTC,CSVEDLHYKNIQYF,TRBJ2-4,TRBV29-1,.,many
TGTGCCAGCAGCTTATTTCCAGGGGGGGTGCACACTGAAGCTTTCTTT,CASSLFPGGVHTEAFF,TRBJ1-1,TRBV7-9,TRBD1,.
TGCAGTGCTAGAAGGGGGACTAGCCCGAACACCGGGGAGCTGTTTTTT,CSARRGTSPNTGELFF,TRBJ2-2,TRBV20-1,TRBD2,many
TGTGCCATCAGTATCCTCGGACCTAGGGGCAATGAGCAGTTCTTC,CAISILGPRGNEQFF,TRBJ2-1,TRBV10-3,.,.
TGTGCCAGCAGTCAAAACCGCGTCGTGCAGTACTTC,CASSQNRVVQYF,TRBJ2-7,TRBV12-3/TRBV12-4,.,few
TGTGCCACCAGTGATGCCGGACAGGCGAACACCGGGGAGCTGTTTTTT,CATSDAGQANTGELFF,TRBJ2-2,TRBV24-1,TRBD1,few
TGCAGTGCTCCTGACAGGGACGCGAACACCGGGGAGCTGTTTTTT,CSAPDRDANTGELFF,TRBJ2-2,TRBV20-1,TRBD1,.
TGCAGTGCTAGAGATGTTAGCGGGGGCTCCTACAATGAGCAGTTCTTC,CSARDVSGGSYNEQFF,TRBJ2-1,TRBV20-1,TRBD2,few
TGTGCCAGCAGCCAAGACAGCCACTATGGCTACACCTTC,CASSQDSHYGYTF,TRBJ1-2,TRBV4-2,.,.
TGTGCCAGCAGTTACTCTCAGGGGAGGGGAAACATTCAGTACTTC,CASSYSQGRGNIQYF,TRBJ2-4,TRBV6-5,.,few
TGTGCCAGCTCACCAAAGGCGGGGTGGACCTACGAGCAGTACTTC,CASSPKAGWTYEQYF,TRBJ2-7,TRBV18,.,.
TGTGCCAGGACAACGGGACAGGGGACCGTCAGCACTGAAGCTTTCTTT,CARTTGQGTVSTEAFF,TRBJ1-1,TRBV2,TRBD1,.
TGTGCCAGCAGCTGGGAGACTAGCGGGAGACGAGAGCAGTTCTTC,CASSWETSGRREQFF,TRBJ2-1,TRBV7-2,TRBD2,.
TGTGCCAGCAGCTACCTGACTGCGAACACTGAAGCTTTCTTT,CASSYLTANTEAFF,TRBJ1-1,TRBV7-9,.,few
TGTGCCAGCAGTTACTCGGCGAACACTGAAGCTTTCTTT,CASSYSANTEAFF,TRBJ1-1,TRBV6-5,.,many
TGCGCCAGCAGCTTGGTAGGCCGTGAGCAGTACTTC,CASSLVGREQYF,TRBJ2-7,TRBV5-1,.,many
TGTGCCAGCAGCTCCGGGGCCCCGAACACCGGGGAGCTGTTTTTT,CASSSGAPNTGELFF,TRBJ2-2,TRBV7-3,.,.
TGTGCCAGCATCATGGACAGTATGTACACTGAAGCTTTCTTT,CASIMDSMYTEAFF,TRBJ1-1,TRBV6-2/TRBV6-3,.,few
TGCAGTGCCACAGGGACTAGCGGGATCCAAGAGACCCAGTACTTC,CSATGTSGIQETQYF,TRBJ2-5,TRBV20-1,TRBD2,few
TGTGCCAGCAGCCCTCCGGGACTAGCCCCCCACAATGAGCAGTTCTTC,CASSPPGLAPHNEQFF,TRBJ2-1,TRBV11-2,TRBD2,.
TGTGCCAGCACCCTCGGGAGCGTGGCACCCCAGTACTTC,CASTLGSVAPQYF,TRBJ2-5,TRBV7-2,.,.
TGCGCCAGCAGAAGGGAGCCTTACAATGAGCAGTTCTTC,CASRREPYNEQFF,TRBJ2-1,TRBV5-1,.,.
TGTGCCAGCGGGGGACGGCGCCGATTAGGCCAGTACTTC,CASGGRRRLGQYF,TRBJ2-7,TRBV6-2/TRBV6-3,.,many
TGTGCCAGCAGCTTGGTGTGGGACACCGGGGAGCTGTTTTTT,CASSLVWDTGELFF,TRBJ2-2,TRBV11-3,.,few
TGTGCCAGCAGCCTGATTCAGAACAACTATGGCTACACCTTC,CASSLIQNNYGYTF,TRBJ1-2,TRBV2,.,few
TGTGCCAGCGGAACCTGGGGGTCCTACAATGAGCAGTTCTTC,CASGTWGSYNEQFF,TRBJ2-1,TRBV12-3/TRBV12-4,.,many
TGCAGTGCTAGCTCGACTAGCGGGCGTTTCTACAATGAGCAGTTCTTC,CSASSTSGRFYNEQFF,TRBJ2-1,TRBV20-1,TRBD2,few
TGTGCCAGCAGCGCCTTTCCTATGGGGCAGGCAGGGGAAGCTTTCTTT,CASSAFPMGQAGEAFF,TRBJ1-1,TRBV25-1,.,.
TGTGCCAGCAAGTCCTTCCCGACCGGCACCGGGGAGCTGTTTTTT,CASKSFPTGTGELFF,TRBJ2-2,TRBV11-2,.,.
TGTGCCAGCAGTCAACCGGAGGGGGCTTTCTTT,CASSQPEGAFF,TRBJ1-1,TRBV28,.,.
TGTGCCACCAGTGAACCAAGCACAGATACGCAGTATTTT,CATSEPSTDTQYF,TRBJ2-3,TRBV24-1,.,many
TGTGCCATCAGTGACAACAGGGTTACTGAAGCTTTCTTT,CAISDNRVTEAFF,TRBJ1-1,TRBV10-3,.,few
TGCAGCGTTGAGCGACAGGCGAACACTGAAGCTTTCTTT,CSVERQANTEAFF,TRBJ1-1,TRBV29-1,.,many
TGCAGCGTTGTTCGCTCGGGACGGCCCTACGAGCAGTACTTC,CSVVRSGRPYEQYF,TRBJ2-7,TRBV29-1,.,few
TGTGCCAGCAGCTTAGCCATCTACGAGCAGTACTTC,CASSLAIYEQYF,TRBJ2-7,TRBV7-2,.,few
TGCAGCGTTGGAGGATCTTATTACACTGAAGCTTTCTTT,CSVGGSYYTEAFF,TRBJ1-1,TRBV29-1,.,few
TGTGCCATCAGAGAGCGGGGGTACGAGCAGTACTTC,CAIRERGYEQYF,TRBJ2-7,TRBV10-3,TRBD2,.
TGTGCCACCAGCAGAACAGGGTACTATGGCTACACCTTC,CATSRTGYYGYTF,TRBJ1-2,TRBV15,.,.